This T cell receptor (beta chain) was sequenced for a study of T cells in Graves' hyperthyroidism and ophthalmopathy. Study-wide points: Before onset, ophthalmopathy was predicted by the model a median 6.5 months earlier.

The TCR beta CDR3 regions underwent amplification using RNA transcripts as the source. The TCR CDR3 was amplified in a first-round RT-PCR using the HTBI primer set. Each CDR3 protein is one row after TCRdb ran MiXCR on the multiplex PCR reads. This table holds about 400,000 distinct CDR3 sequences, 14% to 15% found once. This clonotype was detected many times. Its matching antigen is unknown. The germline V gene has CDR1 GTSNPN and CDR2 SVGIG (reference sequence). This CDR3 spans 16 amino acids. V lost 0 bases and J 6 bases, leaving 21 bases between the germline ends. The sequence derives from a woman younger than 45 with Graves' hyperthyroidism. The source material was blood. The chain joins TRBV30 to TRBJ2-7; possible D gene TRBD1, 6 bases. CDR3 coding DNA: TGTGCCTGGAGTGTTAGGCTTACAGGGTGGAGTACCGAGCAGTACTTC. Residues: CAWSVRLTGWSTEQYF.